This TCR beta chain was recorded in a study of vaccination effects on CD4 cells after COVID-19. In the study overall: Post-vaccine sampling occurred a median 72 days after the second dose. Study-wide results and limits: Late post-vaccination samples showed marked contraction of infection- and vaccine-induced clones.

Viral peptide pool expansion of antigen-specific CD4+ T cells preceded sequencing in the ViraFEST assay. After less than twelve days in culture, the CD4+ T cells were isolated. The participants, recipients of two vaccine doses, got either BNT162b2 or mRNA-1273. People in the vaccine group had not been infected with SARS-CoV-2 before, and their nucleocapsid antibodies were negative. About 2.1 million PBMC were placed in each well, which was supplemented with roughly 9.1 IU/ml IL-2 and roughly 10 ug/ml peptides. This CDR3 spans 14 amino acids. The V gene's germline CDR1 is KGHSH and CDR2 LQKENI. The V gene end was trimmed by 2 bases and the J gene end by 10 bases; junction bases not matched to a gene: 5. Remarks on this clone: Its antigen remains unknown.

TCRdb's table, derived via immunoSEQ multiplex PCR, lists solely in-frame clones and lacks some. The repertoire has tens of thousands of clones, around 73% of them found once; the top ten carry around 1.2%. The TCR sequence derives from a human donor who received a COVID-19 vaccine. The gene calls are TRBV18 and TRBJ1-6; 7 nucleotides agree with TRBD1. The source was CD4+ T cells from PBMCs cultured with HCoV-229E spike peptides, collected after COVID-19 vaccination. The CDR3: CASSPDQGESPLHF. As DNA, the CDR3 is TGTGCCAGCTCACCAGACCAGGGGGAATCACCCCTCCACTTT.